This paragraph covers one T cell receptor beta chain sequence. A multiplex PCR was run with 60 Vbeta primers and 13 Jbeta primers. Using immunoSEQ multiplex PCR, the repertoire was profiled, and TCRdb retains in-frame clones only, with some absent. The table lists around 190,000 clones, about 9.4% of them singletons, with 1% to 1.5% in the top ten. The data are from a study of cytomegalovirus exposure and HLA in healthy donors. Study-level background: Unique TCRs numbering some 93 million, obtained from HLA-typed donors, made up an early data release.

The germline gives CDR1 SGHKS, CDR2 YYEKEE (reference sequence). Deletions cut 1 base from V and 7 bases from J, with 12 bases between. There are 14 residues in the CDR3. The sequence derives from a woman under 40 in good health and CMV-seropositive. V gene TRBV5-5 combines with J gene TRBJ1-5; D call uncertain. The sample consisted of PBMCs. For the CDR3, the DNA is TGTGCCAGCAGCTTGAACCCCGCGAGGCAGCCCCAGCATTTT. Its translation: CASSLNPARQPQHF.